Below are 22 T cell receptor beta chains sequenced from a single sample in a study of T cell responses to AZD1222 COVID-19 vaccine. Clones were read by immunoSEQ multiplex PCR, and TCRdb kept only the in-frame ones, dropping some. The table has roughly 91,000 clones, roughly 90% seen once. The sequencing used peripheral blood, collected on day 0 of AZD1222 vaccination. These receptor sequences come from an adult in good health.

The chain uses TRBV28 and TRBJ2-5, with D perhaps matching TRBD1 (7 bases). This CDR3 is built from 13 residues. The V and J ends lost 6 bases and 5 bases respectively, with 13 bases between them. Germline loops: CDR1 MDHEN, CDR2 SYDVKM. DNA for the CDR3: TGTGCCAGCAGGGAACAGGGGAGGGAGACCCAGTACTTC. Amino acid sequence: CASREQGRETQYF.

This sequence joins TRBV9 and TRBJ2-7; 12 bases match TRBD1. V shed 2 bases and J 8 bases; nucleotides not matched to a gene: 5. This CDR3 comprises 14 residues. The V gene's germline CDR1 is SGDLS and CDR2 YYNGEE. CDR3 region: CASSVAGTGGKQYF. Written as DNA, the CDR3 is TGTGCCAGCAGCGTTGCCGGGACAGGGGGCAAGCAGTACTTC.

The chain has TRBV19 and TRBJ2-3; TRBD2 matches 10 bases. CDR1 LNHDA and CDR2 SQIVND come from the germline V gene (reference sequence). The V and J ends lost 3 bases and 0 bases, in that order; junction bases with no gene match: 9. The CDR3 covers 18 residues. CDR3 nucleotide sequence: TGTGCCAGTAGTATTTGGCTAGCGGGAGCAACTAGCACAGATACGCAGTATTTT. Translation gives CASSIWLAGATSTDTQYF.

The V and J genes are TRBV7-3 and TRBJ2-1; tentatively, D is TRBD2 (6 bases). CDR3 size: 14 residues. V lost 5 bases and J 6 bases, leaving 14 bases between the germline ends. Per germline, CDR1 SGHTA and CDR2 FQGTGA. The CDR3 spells CASSPSVVGNEQFF. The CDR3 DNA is TGTGCCAGCAGCCCTAGCGTGGTAGGCAATGAGCAGTTCTTC.

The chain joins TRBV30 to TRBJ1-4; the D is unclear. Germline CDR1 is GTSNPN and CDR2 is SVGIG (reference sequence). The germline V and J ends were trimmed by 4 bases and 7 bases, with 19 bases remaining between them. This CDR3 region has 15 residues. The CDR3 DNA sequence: TGTGCCTGGACCACCTTGGGGAACAGCGGTGAAAAACTGTTTTTT. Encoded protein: CAWTTLGNSGEKLFF. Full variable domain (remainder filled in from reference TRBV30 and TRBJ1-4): SQTIHQWPATLVQPVGSPLSLECTVEGTSNPNLYWYRQAAGRGLQLLFYSVGIGQISSEVPQNLSASRPQDRQFILSSKKLLLSDSGFYLCAWTTLGNSGEKLFFGSGTQLSVL.

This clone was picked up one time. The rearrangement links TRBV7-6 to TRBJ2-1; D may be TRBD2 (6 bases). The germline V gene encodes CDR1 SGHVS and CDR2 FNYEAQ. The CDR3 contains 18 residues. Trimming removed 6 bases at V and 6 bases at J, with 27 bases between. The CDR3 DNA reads TGTGCCAGCAGTCAGGGCGGGACTTATTCCCTTGACACCAATGAGCAGTTCTTC. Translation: CASSQGGTYSLDTNEQFF.

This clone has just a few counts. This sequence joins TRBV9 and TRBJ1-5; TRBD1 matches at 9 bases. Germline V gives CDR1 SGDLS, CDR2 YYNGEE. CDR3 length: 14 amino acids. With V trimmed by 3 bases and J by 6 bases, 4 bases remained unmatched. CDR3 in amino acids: CASSGGTGFQPQHF. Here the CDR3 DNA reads TGTGCCAGCAGCGGGGGGACAGGGTTTCAGCCCCAGCATTTT.

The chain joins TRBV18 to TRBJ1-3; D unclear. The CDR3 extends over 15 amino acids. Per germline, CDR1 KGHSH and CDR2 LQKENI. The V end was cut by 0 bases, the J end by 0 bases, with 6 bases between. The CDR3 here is CASSPPATSGNTIYF. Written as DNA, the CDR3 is TGTGCCAGCTCACCACCGGCGACCTCTGGAAACACCATATATTTT.

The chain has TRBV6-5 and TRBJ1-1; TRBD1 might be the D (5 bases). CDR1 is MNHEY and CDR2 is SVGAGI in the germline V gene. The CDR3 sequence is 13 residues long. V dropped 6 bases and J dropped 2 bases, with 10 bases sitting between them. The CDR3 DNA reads TGTGCCAGCAGATTCGGACAAAACACTGAAGCTTTCTTT. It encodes CASRFGQNTEAFF.

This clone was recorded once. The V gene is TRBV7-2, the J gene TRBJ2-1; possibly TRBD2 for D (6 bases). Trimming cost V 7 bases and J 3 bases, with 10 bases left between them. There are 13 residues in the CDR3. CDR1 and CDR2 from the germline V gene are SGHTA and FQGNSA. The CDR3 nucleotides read TGTGCCAGCATAAGGGACTTCTACAATGAGCAGTTCTTC. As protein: CASIRDFYNEQFF.

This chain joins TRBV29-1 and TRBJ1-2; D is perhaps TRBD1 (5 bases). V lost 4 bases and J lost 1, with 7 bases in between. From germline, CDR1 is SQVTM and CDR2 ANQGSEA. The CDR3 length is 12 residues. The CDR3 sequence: CSVVGHNYGYTF. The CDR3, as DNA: TGCAGCGTTGTCGGACATAACTATGGCTACACCTTC.

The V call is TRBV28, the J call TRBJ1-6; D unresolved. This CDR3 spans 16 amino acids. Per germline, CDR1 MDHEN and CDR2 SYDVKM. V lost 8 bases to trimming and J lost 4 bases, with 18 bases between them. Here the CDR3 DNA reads TGTGCCAGCTCAAGTGCCCAACCCCGTTATAATTCACCCCTCCACTTT. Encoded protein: CASSSAQPRYNSPLHF. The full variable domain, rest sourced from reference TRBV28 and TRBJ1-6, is DVKVTQSSRYLVKRTGEKVFLECVQDMDHENMFWYRQDPGLGLRLIYFSYDVKMKEKGDIPEGYSVSREKKERFSLILESASTNQTSMYLCASSSAQPRYNSPLHFGNGTRLTVT.

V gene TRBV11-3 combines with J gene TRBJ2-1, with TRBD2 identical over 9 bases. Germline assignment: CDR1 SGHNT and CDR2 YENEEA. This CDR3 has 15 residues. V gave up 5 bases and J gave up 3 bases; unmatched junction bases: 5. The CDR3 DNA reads TGTGCCAGCAGCCGGAGCGGGGGGAGCTACAATGAGCAGTTCTTC. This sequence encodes CASSRSGGSYNEQFF.

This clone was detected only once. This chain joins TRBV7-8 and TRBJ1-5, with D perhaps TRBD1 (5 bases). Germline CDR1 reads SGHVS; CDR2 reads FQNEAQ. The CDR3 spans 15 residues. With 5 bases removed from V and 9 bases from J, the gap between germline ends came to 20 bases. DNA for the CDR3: TGTGCCAGCAGCCCCTTAGGAGGTCAGGGAACGCCCCAGCATTTT. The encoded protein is CASSPLGGQGTPQHF. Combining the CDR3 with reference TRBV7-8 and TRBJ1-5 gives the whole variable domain GAGVSQSPRYKVAKRGQDVALRCDPISGHVSLFWYQQALGQGPEFLTYFQNEAQLDKSGLPSDRFFAERPEGSVSTLKIQRTQQEDSAVYLCASSPLGGQGTPQHFGDGTRLSIL.

In nucleotides, the CDR3 is TGTGCCAGCAGTTCCGCCCGGGGGGCGCTTAATTCACCCCTCCACTTT. Its translation: CASSSARGALNSPLHF. The rearrangement uses TRBV6-5 and TRBJ1-6; possible D gene TRBD1, 6 bases. Germline V gene lookup returns CDR1 MNHEY and CDR2 SVGAGI. The CDR3 sequence is 16 residues long. The ends were cut back, 4 bases at V and 6 bases at J, with 16 bases in the middle.

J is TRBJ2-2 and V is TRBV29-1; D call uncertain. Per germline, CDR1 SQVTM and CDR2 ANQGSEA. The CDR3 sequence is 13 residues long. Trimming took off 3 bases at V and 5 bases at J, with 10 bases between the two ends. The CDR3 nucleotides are TGCAGCGTTGAGGGTAGTCGGACCGGGGAGCTGTTTTTT. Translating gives CSVEGSRTGELFF.

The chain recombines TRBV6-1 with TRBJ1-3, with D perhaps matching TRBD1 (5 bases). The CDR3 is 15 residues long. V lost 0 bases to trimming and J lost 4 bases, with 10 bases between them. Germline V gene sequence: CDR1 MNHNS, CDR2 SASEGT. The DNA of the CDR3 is TGTGCCAGCAGTGAAGCCGGCAGGGACGGAAACACCATATATTTT. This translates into CASSEAGRDGNTIYF.

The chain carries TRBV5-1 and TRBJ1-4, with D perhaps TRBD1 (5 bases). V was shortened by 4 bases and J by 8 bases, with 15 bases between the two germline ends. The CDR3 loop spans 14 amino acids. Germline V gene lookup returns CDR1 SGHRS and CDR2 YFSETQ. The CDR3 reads CASSEGPGGEKLFF. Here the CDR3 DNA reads TGCGCCAGCAGCGAGGGGCCTGGAGGGGAAAAACTGTTTTTT.

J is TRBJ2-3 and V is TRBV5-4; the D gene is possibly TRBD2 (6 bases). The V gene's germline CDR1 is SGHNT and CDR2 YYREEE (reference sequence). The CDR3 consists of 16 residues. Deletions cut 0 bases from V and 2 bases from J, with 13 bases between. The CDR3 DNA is TGTGCCAGCAGCTTGGCGCGTAGCGGAGACACAGATACGCAGTATTTT. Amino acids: CASSLARSGDTDTQYF.

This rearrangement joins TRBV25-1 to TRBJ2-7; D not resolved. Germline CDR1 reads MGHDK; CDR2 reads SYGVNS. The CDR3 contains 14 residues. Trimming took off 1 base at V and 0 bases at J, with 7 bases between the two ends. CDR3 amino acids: CASSEFGPSYEQYF. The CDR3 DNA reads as TGTGCCAGCAGTGAATTCGGGCCCTCCTACGAGCAGTACTTC.

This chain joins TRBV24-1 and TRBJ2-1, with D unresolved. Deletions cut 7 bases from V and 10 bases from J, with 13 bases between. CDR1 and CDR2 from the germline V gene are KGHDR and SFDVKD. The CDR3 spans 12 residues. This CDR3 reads CATSQFSREQFF. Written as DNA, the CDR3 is TGTGCCACCAGCCAATTTTCTAGGGAGCAGTTCTTC.

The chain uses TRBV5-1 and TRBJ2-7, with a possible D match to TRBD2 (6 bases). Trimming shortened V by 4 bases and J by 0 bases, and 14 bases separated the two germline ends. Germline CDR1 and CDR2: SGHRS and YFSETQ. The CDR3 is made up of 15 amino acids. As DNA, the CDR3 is TGCGCCAGCAGCCCGTCTAGCGTAAGCTCCTACGAGCAGTACTTC. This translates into CASSPSSVSSYEQYF.